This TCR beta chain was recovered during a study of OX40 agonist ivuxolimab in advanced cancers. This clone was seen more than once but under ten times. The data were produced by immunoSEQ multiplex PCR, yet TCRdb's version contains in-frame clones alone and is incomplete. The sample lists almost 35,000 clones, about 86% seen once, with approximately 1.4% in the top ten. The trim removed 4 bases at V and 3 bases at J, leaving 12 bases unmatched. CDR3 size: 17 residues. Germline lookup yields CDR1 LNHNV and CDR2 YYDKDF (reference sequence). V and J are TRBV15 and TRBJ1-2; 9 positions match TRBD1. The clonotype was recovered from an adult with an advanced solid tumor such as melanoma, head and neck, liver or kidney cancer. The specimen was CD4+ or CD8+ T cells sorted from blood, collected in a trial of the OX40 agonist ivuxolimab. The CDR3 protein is CATSTTTGTGPYYGYTF. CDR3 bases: TGTGCCACCAGCACAACTACCGGGACAGGGCCCTACTATGGCTACACCTTC.